This T cell receptor (beta chain) was recorded in a study of blood T cell repertoires in COVID-19. Across the study: The origin of the acute and convalescent COVID-19 samples was the United States, Italy and Spain.

V lost 4 bases and J lost 8; bases outside the gene matches: 8. The CDR3 runs to 13 residues. Germline assignment: CDR1 SGHNT and CDR2 YYREEE (reference sequence). Study processing details: Reference gene primer amplification in the assay estimated nucleated cell counts. Sequencing was performed with immunoSEQ multiplex PCR; in TCRdb, only in-frame clones are kept and a portion is missing. D and trimming were read from the DNA, whereas the V and J calls and clone size are those reported in that table. The table includes approximately 50,000 clones, 80% to 90% detected once. The source is an elderly woman with acute or convalescent COVID-19. V and J are TRBV5-4 and TRBJ1-2; 7 bases match TRBD1. Sequenced material: peripheral blood. CDR3 in amino acids: CASSLDREQGYTF. The CDR3 DNA is TGTGCCAGCAGCCTAGACAGGGAGCAGGGCTACACCTTC.